One and the same sample provided the 11 T cell receptor beta chains below, sequenced in a study of T cells in Graves' hyperthyroidism and ophthalmopathy. RNA transcripts were the template for amplifying TCR beta CDR3 regions. The study used the HTBI primer set for a first-round RT-PCR of the TCR CDR3. TCRdb passed the multiplex PCR reads through MiXCR, listing each CDR3 protein once. The repertoire holds roughly 710,000 distinct CDR3 sequences, with 30% to 40% as singletons. The sample was blood. The receptors were gathered from a middle-aged woman with Graves' hyperthyroidism.

The chain recombines TRBV19 with TRBJ1-1, with 7 bases that match TRBD1. CDR3 length: 15 amino acids. With V trimmed by 7 bases and J by 5 bases, 13 bases remained unmatched. Germline V gene lookup returns CDR1 LNHDA and CDR2 SQIVND (reference sequence). CDR3 sequence reads: CASNRGMGGRTEAFF. Here the CDR3 DNA reads TGTGCCAGTAACAGGGGTATGGGGGGAAGAACTGAAGCTTTCTTT.

For this clonotype: This may arise from a read error, as a much more abundant clone is one base away. The chain employs TRBV7-2 and TRBJ2-7; D is uncertain. This CDR3 has 16 residues. Germline loops: CDR1 SGHTA, CDR2 FQGNSA. The CDR3 region is CASSFRHSEITYVQYF. CDR3 coding DNA: TGTGCCAGCAGCTTTAGGCACTCGGAAATCACCTACGTGCAGTACTTC.

This clonotype was counted a few times. This rearrangement joins TRBV6-5 to TRBJ2-7; 8 bases are a match to TRBD2. The CDR3 has 16 amino acids. The germline V gene has CDR1 MNHEY and CDR2 SVGAGI. V trimming: 3 bases; J trimming: 2 bases; junction bases outside the gene matches: 9. The CDR3, as DNA: TGTGCCAGCAGTTATTCCATATGGGGACTAGCCTACGAGCAGTACTTC. Translation: CASSYSIWGLAYEQYF.

This clonotype was detected many times. This sequence joins TRBV20-1 and TRBJ1-2, with 8 bases that match TRBD1. The V segment lost 5 bases and the J segment 6 bases; nucleotides outside the gene matches: 11. The CDR3 covers 14 residues. The germline V gene has CDR1 DFQATT and CDR2 SNEGSKA (reference sequence). This CDR3 is CSAAPRDRLDGYTF. In DNA, the CDR3 is TGCAGTGCTGCCCCCCGGGACAGGTTGGATGGCTACACCTTC.

In its sample, this clonotype was seen many times. V and J are TRBV19 and TRBJ1-5; D not certain. Trimming took off 6 bases at V and 2 bases at J, with 5 bases between the two ends. The CDR3 consists of 12 residues. The germline gives CDR1 LNHDA, CDR2 SQIVND (reference sequence). In DNA, the CDR3 is TGTGCCAGTAGCTCTGGCAATCAGCCCCAGCATTTT. It specifies CASSSGNQPQHF.

In this sample, this clonotype turned up a few times. The chain links TRBV19 to TRBJ2-3; D is unresolved. V was shortened by 3 bases and J by 3 bases, with 10 bases between the two germline ends. The germline V gene has CDR1 LNHDA and CDR2 SQIVND (reference sequence). The CDR3 is 14 amino acids. The CDR3 is CASSMSSVTDTQYF. CDR3 nucleotides: TGTGCCAGTAGTATGTCGAGCGTTACAGATACGCAGTATTTT.

Concerning this clonotype: Relative to the germline gene, one junction end is altered; a read error may explain this. V gene TRBV7-2 combines with J gene TRBJ2-7; 7 positions agree with TRBD1. Germline values: CDR1 SGHTA, CDR2 FQGNSA. The CDR3 extends over 17 amino acids. In DNA form, the CDR3 reads TGCGCCAGCAGCCAAGATTTGAGCACAGGGGTCTCCTACGAGCAGTACTTC. Protein product: CASSQDLSTGVSYEQYF.

A few counts support this clonotype. The V and J genes are TRBV7-2 and TRBJ1-3; TRBD1 is a possible D gene (6 bases). Trimming removed 5 bases at V and 4 bases at J, with 15 bases between. CDR3 length equals 15 residues. From germline, CDR1 is SGHTA and CDR2 FQGNSA. CDR3 sequence: CASSMDRSAGNTIYF. Written as DNA, the CDR3 is TGTGCCAGCAGCATGGACAGATCGGCCGGAAACACCATATATTTT. Filled out from reference TRBV7-2 and TRBJ1-3, the complete variable domain reads GAGVSQSPSNKVTEKGKDVELRCDPISGHTALYWYRQSLGQGLEFLIYFQGNSAPDKSGLPSDRFSAERTGGSVSTLTIQRTQQEDSAVYLCASSMDRSAGNTIYFGEGSWLTVV.

The chain recombines TRBV11-2 with TRBJ1-6; D possibly corresponds to TRBD1 (5 bases). The V end was cut by 8 bases, the J end by 8 bases, with 16 bases between. This CDR3 spans 14 amino acids. Germline V gene data show CDR1 as SGHAT and CDR2 as FQNNGV. The CDR3 nucleotides read TGTGCCAGCGTCTTCGGGACCCCTGATTCACCCCTCCACTTT. Amino acid sequence: CASVFGTPDSPLHF.

The chain carries TRBV2 and TRBJ1-6; 9 bases are shared with TRBD1. V was pared by 1 base and J by 14 bases, with 6 bases of the junction left unmatched. The CDR3 covers 14 residues. Germline assignment: CDR1 SNHLY and CDR2 FYNNEI. The CDR3 here is CASSEGDRVTALHF. Here the CDR3 DNA reads TGTGCCAGCAGTGAAGGGGACAGGGTAACGGCCCTCCACTTT. Full variable domain (rest looked up from reference TRBV2 and TRBJ1-6): EPEVTQTPSHQVTQMGQEVILRCVPISNHLYFYWYRQILGQKVEFLVSFYNNEISEKSEIFDDQFSVERPDGSNFTLKIRSTKLEDSAMYFCASSEGDRVTALHFGNGTRLTVT.

This clonotype was observed at least ten times. The chain joins TRBV6-5 to TRBJ1-2; a possible D gene is TRBD1 (6 bases). Looked up from germline, CDR1 is MNHEY and CDR2 is SVGAGI. V was clipped by 4 bases and J by 6 bases, with 12 bases between them. CDR3 size: 13 residues. CDR3 residues: CASSSTGEDGYTF. Here the CDR3 DNA reads TGTGCCAGCAGTTCGACAGGCGAGGATGGCTACACCTTC.